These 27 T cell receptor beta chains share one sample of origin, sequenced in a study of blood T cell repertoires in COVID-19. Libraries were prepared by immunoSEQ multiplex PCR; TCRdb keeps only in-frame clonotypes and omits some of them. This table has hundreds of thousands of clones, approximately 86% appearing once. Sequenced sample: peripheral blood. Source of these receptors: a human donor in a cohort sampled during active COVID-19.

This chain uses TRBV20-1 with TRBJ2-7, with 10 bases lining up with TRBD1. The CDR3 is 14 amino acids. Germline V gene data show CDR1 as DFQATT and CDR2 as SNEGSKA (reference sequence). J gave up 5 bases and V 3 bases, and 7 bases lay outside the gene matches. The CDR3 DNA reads TGCAGTGCTAGTGTTCGGGACAGGGGCCACGAGCAGTACTTC. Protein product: CSASVRDRGHEQYF.

CDR3 residues: CASSRGSGYPNEQFF. The CDR3 bases are TGTGCCAGCAGCCGCGGGAGCGGGTATCCCAATGAGCAGTTCTTC. This chain links TRBV3-1 (or the pseudogene TRBV3-2) with TRBJ2-1; 7 positions match TRBD2. Per germline, CDR1 LGHDT and CDR2 YNNKEL (reference sequence). The CDR3 has 15 residues. J was trimmed by 6 bases and V by 4 bases; bases with no gene match: 9.

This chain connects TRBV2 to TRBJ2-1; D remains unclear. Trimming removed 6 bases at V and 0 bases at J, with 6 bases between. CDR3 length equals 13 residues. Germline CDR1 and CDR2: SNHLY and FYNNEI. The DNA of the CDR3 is TGTGCCAGCAGCCGCGGCTCCTACAATGAGCAGTTCTTC. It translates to CASSRGSYNEQFF.

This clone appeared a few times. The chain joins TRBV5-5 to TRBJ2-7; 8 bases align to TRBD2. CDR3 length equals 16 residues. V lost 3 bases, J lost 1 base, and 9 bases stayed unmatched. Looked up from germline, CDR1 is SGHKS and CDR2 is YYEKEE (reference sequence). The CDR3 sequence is CASSWTGGTRSYEQYF. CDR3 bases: TGTGCCAGCAGCTGGACCGGCGGGACTAGGTCCTACGAGCAGTACTTC.

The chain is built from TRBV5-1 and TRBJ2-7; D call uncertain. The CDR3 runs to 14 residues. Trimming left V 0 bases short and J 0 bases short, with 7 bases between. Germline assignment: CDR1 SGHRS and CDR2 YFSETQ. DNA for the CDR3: TGCGCCAGCAGCTTGGATCCGAGCTCCTACGAGCAGTACTTC. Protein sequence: CASSLDPSSYEQYF.

CDR3 nucleotides: TGTGCCAGCAGCCCCGGGGGACAGGGGGCTCAGGATACGCAGTATTTT. It translates to CASSPGGQGAQDTQYF. This rearrangement joins TRBV5-5 to TRBJ2-3; 12 bases align to TRBD1. The CDR3 has 16 amino acids. V gave up 4 bases and J gave up 6 bases; unmatched junction bases: 9. Germline V CDR1 and CDR2: SGHKS, YYEKEE (reference sequence).

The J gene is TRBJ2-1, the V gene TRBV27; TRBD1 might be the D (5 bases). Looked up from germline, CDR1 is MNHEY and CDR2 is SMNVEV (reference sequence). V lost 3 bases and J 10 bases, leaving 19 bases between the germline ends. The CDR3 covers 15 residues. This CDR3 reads CASSFSPAPGLEQFF. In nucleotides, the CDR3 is TGTGCCAGCAGTTTTAGTCCGGCGCCAGGGTTGGAGCAGTTCTTC.

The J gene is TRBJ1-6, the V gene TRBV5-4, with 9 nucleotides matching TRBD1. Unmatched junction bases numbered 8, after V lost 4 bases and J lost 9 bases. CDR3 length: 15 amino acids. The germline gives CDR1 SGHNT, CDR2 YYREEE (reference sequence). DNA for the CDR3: TGTGCCAGCAGCGGGGCTACAGGGGGCCGTTCACCCCTCCACTTT. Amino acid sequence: CASSGATGGRSPLHF.

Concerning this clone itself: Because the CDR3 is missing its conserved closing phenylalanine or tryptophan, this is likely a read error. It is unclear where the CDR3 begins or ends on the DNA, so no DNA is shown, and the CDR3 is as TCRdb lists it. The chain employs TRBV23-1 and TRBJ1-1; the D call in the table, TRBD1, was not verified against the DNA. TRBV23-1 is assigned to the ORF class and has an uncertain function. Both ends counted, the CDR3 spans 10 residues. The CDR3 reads CASSHLPGQG.

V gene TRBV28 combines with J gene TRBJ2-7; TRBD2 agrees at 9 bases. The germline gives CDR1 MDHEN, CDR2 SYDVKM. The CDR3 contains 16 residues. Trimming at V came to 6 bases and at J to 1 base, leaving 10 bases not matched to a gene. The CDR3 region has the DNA TGTGCCAGCAGCCGTTATAGCGGGAGTGAGTCCTACGAGCAGTACTTC. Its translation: CASSRYSGSESYEQYF. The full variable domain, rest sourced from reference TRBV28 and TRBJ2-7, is DVKVTQSSRYLVKRTGEKVFLECVQDMDHENMFWYRQDPGLGLRLIYFSYDVKMKEKGDIPEGYSVSREKKERFSLILESASTNQTSMYLCASSRYSGSESYEQYFGPGTRLTVT.

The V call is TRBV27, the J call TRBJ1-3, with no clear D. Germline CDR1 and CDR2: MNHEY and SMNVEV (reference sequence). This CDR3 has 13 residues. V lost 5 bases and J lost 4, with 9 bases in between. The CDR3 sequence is CASSLNGGNTIYF. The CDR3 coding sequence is TGTGCCAGCAGTCTCAACGGGGGAAACACCATATATTTT.

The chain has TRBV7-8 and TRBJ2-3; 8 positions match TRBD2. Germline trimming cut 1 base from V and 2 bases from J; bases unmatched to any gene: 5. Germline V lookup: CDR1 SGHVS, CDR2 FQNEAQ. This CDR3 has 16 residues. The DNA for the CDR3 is TGTGCCAGCAGCTTAGATCCGGGAGGGATCACAGATACGCAGTATTTT. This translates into CASSLDPGGITDTQYF.

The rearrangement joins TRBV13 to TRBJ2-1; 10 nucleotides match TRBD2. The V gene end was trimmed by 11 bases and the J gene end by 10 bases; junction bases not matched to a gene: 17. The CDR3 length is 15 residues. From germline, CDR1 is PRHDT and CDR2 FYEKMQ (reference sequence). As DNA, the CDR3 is TGTGCCTCAGAGGCCGGGACTAGCGCCCCGCAGGAGCAGTTCTTC. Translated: CASEAGTSAPQEQFF.

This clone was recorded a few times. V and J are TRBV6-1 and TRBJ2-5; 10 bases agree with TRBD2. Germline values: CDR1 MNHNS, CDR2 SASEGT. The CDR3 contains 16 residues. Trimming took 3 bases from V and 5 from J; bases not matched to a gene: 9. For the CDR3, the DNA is TGTGCCAGCAGTGATGGACTAGCGGCTCAGGGGGAGACCCAGTACTTC. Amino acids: CASSDGLAAQGETQYF.

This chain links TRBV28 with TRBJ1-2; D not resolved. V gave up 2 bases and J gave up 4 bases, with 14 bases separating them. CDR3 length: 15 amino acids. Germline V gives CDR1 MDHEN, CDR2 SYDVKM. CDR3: CASSLTPETPYGYTF. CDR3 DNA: TGTGCCAGCAGTTTAACCCCCGAGACACCCTATGGCTACACCTTC.

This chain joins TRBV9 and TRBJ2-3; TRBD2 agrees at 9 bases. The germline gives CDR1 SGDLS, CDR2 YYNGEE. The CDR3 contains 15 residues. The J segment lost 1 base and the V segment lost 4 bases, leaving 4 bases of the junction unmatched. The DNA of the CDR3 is TGTGCCAGCAGCCAACGACTAGCGGGCACAGATACGCAGTATTTT. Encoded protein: CASSQRLAGTDTQYF. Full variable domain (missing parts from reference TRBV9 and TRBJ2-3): DSGVTQTPKHLITATGQRVTLRCSPRSGDLSVYWYQQSLDQGLQFLIQYYNGEERAKGNILERFSAQQFPDLHSELNLSSLELGDSALYFCASSQRLAGTDTQYFGPGTRLTVL.

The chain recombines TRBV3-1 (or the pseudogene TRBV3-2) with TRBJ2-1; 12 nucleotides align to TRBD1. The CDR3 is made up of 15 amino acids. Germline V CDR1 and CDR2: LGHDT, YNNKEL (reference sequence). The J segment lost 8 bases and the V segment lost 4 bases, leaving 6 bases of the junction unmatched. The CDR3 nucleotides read TGTGCCAGCAGCCTCAGGGGACAGGGGGCAGATGAGCAGTTCTTC. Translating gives CASSLRGQGADEQFF.

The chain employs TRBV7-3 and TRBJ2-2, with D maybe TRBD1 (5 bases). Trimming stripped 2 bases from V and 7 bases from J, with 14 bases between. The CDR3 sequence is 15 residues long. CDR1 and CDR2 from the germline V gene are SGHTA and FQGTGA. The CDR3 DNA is TGTGCCAGCAGCTTAGGGGCCCAACGGATCGGGGAGCTGTTTTTT. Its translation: CASSLGAQRIGELFF. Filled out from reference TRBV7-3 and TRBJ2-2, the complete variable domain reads GAGVSQTPSNKVTEKGKYVELRCDPISGHTALYWYRQSLGQGPEFLIYFQGTGAADDSGLPNDRFFAVRPEGSVSTLKIQRTERGDSAVYLCASSLGAQRIGELFFGEGSRLTVL.

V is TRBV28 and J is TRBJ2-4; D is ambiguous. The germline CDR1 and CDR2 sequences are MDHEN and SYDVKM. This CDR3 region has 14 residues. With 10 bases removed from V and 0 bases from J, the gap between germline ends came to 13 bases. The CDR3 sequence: CATLARIAKNIQYF. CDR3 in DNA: TGTGCCACCCTCGCTAGAATAGCCAAAAACATTCAGTACTTC.

The CDR3 sequence: CATSRDVAVNYGYTF. The CDR3 coding sequence is TGTGCCACCAGCAGAGATGTCGCAGTGAACTATGGCTACACCTTC. The chain joins TRBV15 to TRBJ1-2; D ambiguous. Between the trimmed V and J ends, which lost 0 bases and 2 bases, there was a span of 10 bases. This CDR3 is built from 15 residues. Germline values: CDR1 LNHNV, CDR2 YYDKDF (reference sequence).

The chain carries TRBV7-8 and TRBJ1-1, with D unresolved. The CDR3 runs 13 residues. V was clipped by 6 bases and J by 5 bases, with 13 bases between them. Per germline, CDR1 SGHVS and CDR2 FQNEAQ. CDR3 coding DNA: TGTGCCAGCAGAGAGACACGTTCGACTGAAGCTTTCTTT. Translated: CASRETRSTEAFF.

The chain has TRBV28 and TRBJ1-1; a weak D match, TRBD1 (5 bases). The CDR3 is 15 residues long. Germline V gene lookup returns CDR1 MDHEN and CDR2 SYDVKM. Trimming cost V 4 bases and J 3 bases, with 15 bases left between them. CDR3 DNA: TGTGCCAGCAGTTGGGGAGTCCGGGGGGACACTGAAGCTTTCTTT. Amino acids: CASSWGVRGDTEAFF.

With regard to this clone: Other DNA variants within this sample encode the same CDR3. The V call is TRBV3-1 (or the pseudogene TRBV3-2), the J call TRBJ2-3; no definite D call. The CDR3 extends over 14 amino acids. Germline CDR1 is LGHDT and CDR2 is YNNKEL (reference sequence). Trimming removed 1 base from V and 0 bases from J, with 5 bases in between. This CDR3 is CASSQGGSTDTQYF. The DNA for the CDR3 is TGTGCCAGCAGCCAAGGCGGTAGCACAGATACGCAGTATTTT.

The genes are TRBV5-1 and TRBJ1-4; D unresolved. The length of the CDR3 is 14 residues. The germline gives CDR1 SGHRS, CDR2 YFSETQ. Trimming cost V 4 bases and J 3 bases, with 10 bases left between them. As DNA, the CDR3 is TGCGCCAGCAGCCCGGGCGGGTCTAATGAAAAACTGTTTTTT. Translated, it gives CASSPGGSNEKLFF.

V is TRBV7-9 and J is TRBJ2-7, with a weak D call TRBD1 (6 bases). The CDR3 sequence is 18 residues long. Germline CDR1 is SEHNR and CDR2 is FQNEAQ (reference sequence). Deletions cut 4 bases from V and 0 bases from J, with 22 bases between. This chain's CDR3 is CASSSPYGQFVDSYEQYF. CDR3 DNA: TGTGCCAGCAGCTCCCCGTACGGACAGTTCGTAGACTCCTACGAGCAGTACTTC.

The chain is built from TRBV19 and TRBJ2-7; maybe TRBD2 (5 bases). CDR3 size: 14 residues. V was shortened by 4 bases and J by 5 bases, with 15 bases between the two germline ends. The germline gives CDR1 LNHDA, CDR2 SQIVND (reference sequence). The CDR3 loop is CASSSGGQRDEQYF. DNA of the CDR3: TGTGCCAGTAGTAGTGGAGGCCAGAGGGACGAGCAGTACTTC.

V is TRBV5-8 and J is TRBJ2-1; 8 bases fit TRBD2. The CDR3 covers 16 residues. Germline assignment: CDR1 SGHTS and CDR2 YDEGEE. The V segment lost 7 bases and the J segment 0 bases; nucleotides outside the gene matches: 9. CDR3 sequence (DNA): TGTGCCAGCGAGCGGGGGCCGCCGAGCTCCTACAATGAGCAGTTCTTC. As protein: CASERGPPSSYNEQFF. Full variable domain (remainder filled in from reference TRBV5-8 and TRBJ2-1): EAGVTQSPTHLIKTRGQQATLRCSPISGHTSVYWYQQALGLGLQFLLWYDEGEERNRGNFPPRFSGRQFPNYSSELNVNALELEDSALYLCASERGPPSSYNEQFFGPGTRLTVL.